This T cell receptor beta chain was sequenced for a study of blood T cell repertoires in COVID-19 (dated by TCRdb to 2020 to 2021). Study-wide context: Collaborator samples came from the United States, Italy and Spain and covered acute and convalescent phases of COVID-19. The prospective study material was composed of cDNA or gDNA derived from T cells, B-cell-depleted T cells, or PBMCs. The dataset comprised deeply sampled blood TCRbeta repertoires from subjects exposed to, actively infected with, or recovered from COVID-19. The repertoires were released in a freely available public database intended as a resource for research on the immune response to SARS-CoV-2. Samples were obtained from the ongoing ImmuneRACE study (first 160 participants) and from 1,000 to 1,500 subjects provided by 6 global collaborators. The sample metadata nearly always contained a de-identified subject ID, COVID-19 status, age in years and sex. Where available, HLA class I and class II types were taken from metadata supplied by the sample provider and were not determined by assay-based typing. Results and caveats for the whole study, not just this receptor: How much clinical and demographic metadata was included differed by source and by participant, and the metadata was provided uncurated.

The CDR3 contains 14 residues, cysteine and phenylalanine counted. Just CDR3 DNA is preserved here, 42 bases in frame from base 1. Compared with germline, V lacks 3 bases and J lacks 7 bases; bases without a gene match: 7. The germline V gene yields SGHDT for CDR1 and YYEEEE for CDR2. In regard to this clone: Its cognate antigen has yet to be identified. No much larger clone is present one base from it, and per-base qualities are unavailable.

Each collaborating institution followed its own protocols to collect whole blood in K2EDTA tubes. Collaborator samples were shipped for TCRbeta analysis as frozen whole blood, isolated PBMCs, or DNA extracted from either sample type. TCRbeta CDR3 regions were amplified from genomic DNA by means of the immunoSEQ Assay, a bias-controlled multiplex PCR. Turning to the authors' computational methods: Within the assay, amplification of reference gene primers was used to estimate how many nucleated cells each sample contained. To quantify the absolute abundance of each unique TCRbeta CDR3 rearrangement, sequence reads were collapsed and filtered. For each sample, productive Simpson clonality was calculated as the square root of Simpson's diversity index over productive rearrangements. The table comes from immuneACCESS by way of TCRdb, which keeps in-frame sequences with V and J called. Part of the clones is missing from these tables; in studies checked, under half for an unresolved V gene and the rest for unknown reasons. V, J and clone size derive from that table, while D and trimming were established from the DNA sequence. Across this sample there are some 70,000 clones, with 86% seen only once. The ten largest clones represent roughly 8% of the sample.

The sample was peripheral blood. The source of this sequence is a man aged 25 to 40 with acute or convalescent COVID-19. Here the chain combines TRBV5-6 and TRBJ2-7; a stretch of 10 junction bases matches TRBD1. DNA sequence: TGTGCCAGCAGCTCCGGGACAGGGGCGTGGGAGCAGTACTTC. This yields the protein CASSSGTGAWEQYF.